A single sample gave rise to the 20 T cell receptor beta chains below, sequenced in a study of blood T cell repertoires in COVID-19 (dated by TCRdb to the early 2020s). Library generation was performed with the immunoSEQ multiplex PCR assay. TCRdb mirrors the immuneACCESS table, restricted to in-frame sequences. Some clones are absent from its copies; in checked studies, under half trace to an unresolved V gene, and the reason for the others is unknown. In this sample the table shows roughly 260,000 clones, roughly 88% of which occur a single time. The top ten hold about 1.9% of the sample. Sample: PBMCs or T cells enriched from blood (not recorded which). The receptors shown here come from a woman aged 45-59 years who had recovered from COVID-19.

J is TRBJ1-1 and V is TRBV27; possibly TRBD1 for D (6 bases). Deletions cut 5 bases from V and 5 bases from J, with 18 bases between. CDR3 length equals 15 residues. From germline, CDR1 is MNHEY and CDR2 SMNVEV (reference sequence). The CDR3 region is CASSPHGGLFTEAFF. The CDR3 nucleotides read TGTGCCAGCAGTCCCCACGGGGGGCTTTTTACTGAAGCTTTCTTT.

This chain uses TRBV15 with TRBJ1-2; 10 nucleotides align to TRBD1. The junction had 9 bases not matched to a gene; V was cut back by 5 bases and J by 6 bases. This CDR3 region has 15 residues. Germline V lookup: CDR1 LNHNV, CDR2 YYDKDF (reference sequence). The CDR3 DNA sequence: TGTGCCACCAGCTCCCAGGACAGGGGGAAGGATGGCTACACCTTC. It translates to CATSSQDRGKDGYTF.

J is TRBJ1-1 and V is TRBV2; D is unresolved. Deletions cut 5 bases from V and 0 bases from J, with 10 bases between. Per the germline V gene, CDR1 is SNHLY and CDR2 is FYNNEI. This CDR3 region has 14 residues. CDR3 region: CASSTELMNTEAFF. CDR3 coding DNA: TGTGCCAGCAGTACGGAGCTTATGAACACTGAAGCTTTCTTT.

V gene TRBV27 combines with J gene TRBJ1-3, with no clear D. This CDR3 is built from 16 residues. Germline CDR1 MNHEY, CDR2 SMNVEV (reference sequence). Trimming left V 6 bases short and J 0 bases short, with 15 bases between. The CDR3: CASRPRQESSGNTIYF. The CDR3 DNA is TGTGCCAGCAGGCCCCGGCAGGAAAGCTCTGGAAACACCATATATTTT.

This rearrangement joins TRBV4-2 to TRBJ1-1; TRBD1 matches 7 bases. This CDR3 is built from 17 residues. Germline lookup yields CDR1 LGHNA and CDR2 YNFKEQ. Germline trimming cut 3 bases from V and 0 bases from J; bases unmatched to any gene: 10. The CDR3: CASSHAPARGVNTEAFF. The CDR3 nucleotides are TGTGCCAGCAGCCACGCCCCCGCCAGGGGGGTGAACACTGAAGCTTTCTTT.

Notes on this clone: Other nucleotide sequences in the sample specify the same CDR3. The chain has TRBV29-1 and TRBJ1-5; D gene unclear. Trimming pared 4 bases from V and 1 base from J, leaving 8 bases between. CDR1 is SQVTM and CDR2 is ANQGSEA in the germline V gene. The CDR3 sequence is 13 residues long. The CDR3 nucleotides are TGCAGCGTTGCGGCGGGGAGCAATCAGCCCCAGCATTTT. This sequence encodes CSVAAGSNQPQHF.

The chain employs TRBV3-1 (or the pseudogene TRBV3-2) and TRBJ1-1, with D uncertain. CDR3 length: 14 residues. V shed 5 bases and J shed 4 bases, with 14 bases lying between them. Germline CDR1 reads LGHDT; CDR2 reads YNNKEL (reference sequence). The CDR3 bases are TGTGCCAGCAGCGAGTGGCCCGCGGGCACTGAAGCTTTCTTT. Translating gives CASSEWPAGTEAFF.

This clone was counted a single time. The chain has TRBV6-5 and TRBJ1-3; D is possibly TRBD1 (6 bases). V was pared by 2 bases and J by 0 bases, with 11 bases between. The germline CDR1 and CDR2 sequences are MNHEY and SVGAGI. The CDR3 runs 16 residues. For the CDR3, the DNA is TGTGCCAGCAGTTACAACAGGGTCTTCTCTGGAAACACCATATATTTT. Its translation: CASSYNRVFSGNTIYF.

The CDR3 sequence: CAIKKQGNQETQYF. The CDR3 nucleotides read TGTGCCATTAAAAAACAGGGAAACCAAGAGACCCAGTACTTC. V gene TRBV10-3 combines with J gene TRBJ2-5; maybe TRBD1 (6 bases). The germline V gene encodes CDR1 ENHRY and CDR2 SYGVKD. With 9 bases removed from V and 0 bases from J, the gap between germline ends came to 14 bases. This CDR3 comprises 14 residues.

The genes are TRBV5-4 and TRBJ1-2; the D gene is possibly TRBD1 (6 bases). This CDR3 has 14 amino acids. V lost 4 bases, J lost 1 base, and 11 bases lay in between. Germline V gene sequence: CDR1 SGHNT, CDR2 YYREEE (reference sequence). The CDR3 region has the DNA TGTGCCAGCAGCCCCGGGACATTTAACTATGGCTACACCTTC. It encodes CASSPGTFNYGYTF. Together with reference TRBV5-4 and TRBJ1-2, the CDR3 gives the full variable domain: ETGVTQSPTHLIKTRGQQVTLRCSSQSGHNTVSWYQQALGQGPQFIFQYYREEENGRGNFPPRFSGLQFPNYSSELNVNALELDDSALYLCASSPGTFNYGYTFGSGTRLTVV.

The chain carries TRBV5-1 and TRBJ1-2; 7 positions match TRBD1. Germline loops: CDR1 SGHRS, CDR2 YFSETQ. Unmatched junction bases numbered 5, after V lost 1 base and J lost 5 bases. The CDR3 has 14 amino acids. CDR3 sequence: CASSLSQGLYGYTF. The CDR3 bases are TGCGCCAGCAGCTTGTCACAGGGGCTGTATGGCTACACCTTC.

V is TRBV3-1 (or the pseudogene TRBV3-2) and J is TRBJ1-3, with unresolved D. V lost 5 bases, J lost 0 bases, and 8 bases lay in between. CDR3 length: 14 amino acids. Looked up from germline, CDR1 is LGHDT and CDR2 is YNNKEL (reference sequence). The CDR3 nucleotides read TGTGCCAGCAGCTCCAAGAGCTCTGGAAACACCATATATTTT. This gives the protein CASSSKSSGNTIYF.

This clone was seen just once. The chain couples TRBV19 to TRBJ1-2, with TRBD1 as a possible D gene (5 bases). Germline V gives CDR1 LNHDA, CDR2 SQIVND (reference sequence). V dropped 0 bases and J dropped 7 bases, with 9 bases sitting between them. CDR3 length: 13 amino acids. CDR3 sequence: CASSIDLRVGYTF. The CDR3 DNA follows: TGTGCCAGTAGTATAGACCTCAGGGTTGGCTACACCTTC.

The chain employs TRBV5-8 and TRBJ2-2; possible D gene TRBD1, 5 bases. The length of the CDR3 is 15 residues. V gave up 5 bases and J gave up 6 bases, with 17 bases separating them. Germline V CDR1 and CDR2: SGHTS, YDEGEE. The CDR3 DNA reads TGTGCCAGCAGGCCCGCAGGGCTCTGGGCCGGGGAGCTGTTTTTT. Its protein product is CASRPAGLWAGELFF.

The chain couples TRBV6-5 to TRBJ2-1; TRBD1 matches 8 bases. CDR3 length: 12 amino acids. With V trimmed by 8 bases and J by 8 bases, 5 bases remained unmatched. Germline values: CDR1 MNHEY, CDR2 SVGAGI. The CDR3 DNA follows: TGTGCCAGCCAGGGGGCCACCTATGAGCAGTTCTTC. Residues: CASQGATYEQFF.

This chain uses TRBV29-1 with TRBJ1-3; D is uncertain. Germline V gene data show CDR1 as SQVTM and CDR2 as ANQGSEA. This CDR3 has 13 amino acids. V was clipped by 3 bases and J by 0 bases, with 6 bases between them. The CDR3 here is CSVESGSGNTIYF. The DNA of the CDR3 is TGCAGCGTTGAGTCGGGCTCTGGAAACACCATATATTTT. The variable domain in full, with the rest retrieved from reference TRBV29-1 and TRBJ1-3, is SAVISQKPSRDICQRGTSLTIQCQVDSQVTMMFWYRQQPGQSLTLIATANQGSEATYESGFVIDKFPISRPNLTFSTLTVSNMSPEDSSIYLCSVESGSGNTIYFGEGSWLTVV.

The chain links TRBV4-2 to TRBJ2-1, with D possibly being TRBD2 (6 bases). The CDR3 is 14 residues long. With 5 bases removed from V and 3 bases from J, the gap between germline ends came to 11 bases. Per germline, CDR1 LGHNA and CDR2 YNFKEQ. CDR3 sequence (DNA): TGTGCCAGCAGCGGGCGCGGGATCTACAATGAGCAGTTCTTC. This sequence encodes CASSGRGIYNEQFF.

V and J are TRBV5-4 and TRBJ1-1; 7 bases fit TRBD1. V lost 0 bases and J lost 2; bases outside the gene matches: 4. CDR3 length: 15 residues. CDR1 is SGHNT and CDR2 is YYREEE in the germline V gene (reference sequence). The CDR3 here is CASSLAGGPNTEAFF. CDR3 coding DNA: TGTGCCAGCAGCTTGGCAGGGGGTCCTAACACTGAAGCTTTCTTT.

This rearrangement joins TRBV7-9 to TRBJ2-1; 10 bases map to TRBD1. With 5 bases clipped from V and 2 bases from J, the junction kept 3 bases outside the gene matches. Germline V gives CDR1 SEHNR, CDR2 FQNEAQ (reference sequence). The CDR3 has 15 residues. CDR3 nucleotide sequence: TGTGCCAGCAGCCCGACAGGGGGCACCTACAATGAGCAGTTCTTC. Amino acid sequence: CASSPTGGTYNEQFF.

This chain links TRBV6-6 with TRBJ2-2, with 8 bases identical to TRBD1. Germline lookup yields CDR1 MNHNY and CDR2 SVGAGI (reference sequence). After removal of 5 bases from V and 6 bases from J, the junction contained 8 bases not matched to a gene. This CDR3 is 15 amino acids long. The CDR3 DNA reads TGTGCCAGCAGTCGATCAGGGGGCCGGCCCGGGGAGCTGTTTTTT. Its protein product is CASSRSGGRPGELFF.